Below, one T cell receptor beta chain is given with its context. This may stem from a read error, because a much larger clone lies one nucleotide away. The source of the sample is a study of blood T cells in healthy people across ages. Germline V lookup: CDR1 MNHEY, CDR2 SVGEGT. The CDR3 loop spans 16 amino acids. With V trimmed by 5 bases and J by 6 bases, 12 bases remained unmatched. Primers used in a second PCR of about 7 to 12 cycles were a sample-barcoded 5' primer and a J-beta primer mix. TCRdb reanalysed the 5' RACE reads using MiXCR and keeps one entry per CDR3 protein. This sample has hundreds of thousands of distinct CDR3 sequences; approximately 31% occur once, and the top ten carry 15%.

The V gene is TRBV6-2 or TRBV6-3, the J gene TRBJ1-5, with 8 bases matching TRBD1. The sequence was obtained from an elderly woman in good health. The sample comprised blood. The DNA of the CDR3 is TGTGCCAGCAGTGCCGGGACAGGAAGTCGGCGTCAGCCCCAGCATTTT. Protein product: CASSAGTGSRRQPQHF.